One sample yielded the 31 T cell receptor beta chains listed below, sequenced in a study of OX40 agonist ivuxolimab in advanced cancers. Sequencing used immunoSEQ multiplex PCR; TCRdb keeps in-frame clones, though not all of them. The sample has some 54,000 clones, 77% seen once; the top ten hold roughly 6.3%. Sequences were derived from CD4+ or CD8+ T cells sorted from blood, sampled in a trial of the OX40 agonist ivuxolimab. These receptors were collected from an adult with an advanced solid tumor such as melanoma, head and neck, liver or kidney cancer.

The chain is built from TRBV6-5 and TRBJ1-1, with TRBD1 as a possible D gene (5 bases). Germline loops: CDR1 MNHEY, CDR2 SVGAGI. The CDR3 totals 16 residues. The V and J ends lost 2 bases and 5 bases respectively, with 18 bases between them. CDR3 in amino acids: CASSYGAGLSNTEAFF. For the CDR3, the DNA is TGTGCCAGCAGTTACGGGGCAGGATTGTCGAATACTGAAGCTTTCTTT.

This clone has just a few counts. The chain has TRBV5-1 and TRBJ1-6; TRBD1 is a possible D gene (6 bases). The CDR3 covers 15 residues. The germline V gene has CDR1 SGHRS and CDR2 YFSETQ. V was shortened by 3 bases and J by 10 bases, with 17 bases between the two germline ends. In DNA form, the CDR3 reads TGCGCCAGCAGCTGGATCCCGGGACATCAGTCACCCCTCCACTTT. It encodes CASSWIPGHQSPLHF.

The gene calls are TRBV11-2 and TRBJ2-7; unclear D gene. Trimming stripped 3 bases from V and 2 bases from J, with 14 bases between. The CDR3 runs to 15 residues. CDR1 and CDR2 from the germline V gene are SGHAT and FQNNGV. CDR3 sequence: CASSFSWERTYEQYF. DNA for the CDR3: TGTGCCAGCAGCTTTTCCTGGGAAAGGACCTACGAGCAGTACTTC. The full variable domain, completed using reference TRBV11-2 and TRBJ2-7, is EAGVAQSPRYKIIEKRQSVAFWCNPISGHATLYWYQQILGQGPKLLIQFQNNGVVDDSQLPKDRFSAERLKGVDSTLKIQPAKLEDSAVYLCASSFSWERTYEQYFGPGTRLTVT.

The chain carries TRBV28 and TRBJ1-4, with no clear D. The ends were cut back, 6 bases at V and 5 bases at J, with 25 bases in the middle. This CDR3 has 18 amino acids. Germline CDR1 is MDHEN and CDR2 is SYDVKM. The CDR3 loop is CASSPGIWTLRLNEKLFF. DNA of the CDR3: TGTGCCAGCAGCCCGGGGATTTGGACGCTGAGATTAAATGAAAAACTGTTTTTT.

The J gene is TRBJ1-1, the V gene TRBV10-1; the match to TRBD1 covers 7 bases. The V and J ends lost 8 bases and 2 bases, in that order; junction bases with no gene match: 2. The CDR3 totals 12 residues. The V gene's germline CDR1 is WNHNN and CDR2 SYGVQD (reference sequence). CDR3 region: CASGDSNTEAFF. In DNA form, the CDR3 reads TGCGCCAGCGGGGACAGCAACACTGAAGCTTTCTTT.

The V gene is TRBV18, the J gene TRBJ2-5, with D hard to call. Per germline, CDR1 KGHSH and CDR2 LQKENI. V was shortened by 6 bases and J by 2 bases, with 10 bases between the two germline ends. CDR3 length: 13 residues. Written as DNA, the CDR3 is TGTGCCAGCTCTCGCGACACTCAAGAGACCCAGTACTTC. Protein: CASSRDTQETQYF.

The chain employs TRBV18 and TRBJ2-7; 7 bases map to TRBD1. V lost 3 bases and J lost 0; bases outside the gene matches: 2. Germline values: CDR1 KGHSH, CDR2 LQKENI. The CDR3 has 14 amino acids. The CDR3 sequence: CASSPRDSSYEQYF. For the CDR3, the DNA is TGTGCCAGCTCACCCCGGGACAGCTCCTACGAGCAGTACTTC.

The chain carries TRBV29-1 and TRBJ1-2; TRBD1 is a possible D gene (5 bases). The CDR3 totals 15 residues. The V gene lost 0 bases and the J gene lost 4 bases, with 15 bases spanning the gap. CDR1 and CDR2 (germline): SQVTM, ANQGSEA. This chain's CDR3 is CSVEDRSRGSYGYTF. The CDR3 DNA sequence: TGCAGCGTTGAAGATAGGTCGCGGGGGAGCTATGGCTACACCTTC.

This clone was observed a few times. V is TRBV19 and J is TRBJ2-3; D may be TRBD1 or TRBD2 (5 bases each). V gave up 6 bases and J gave up 0 bases, with 10 bases separating them. The CDR3 contains 14 residues. Germline CDR1 is LNHDA and CDR2 is SQIVND (reference sequence). DNA for the CDR3: TGTGCCAGTAGCCCGGGGCAGAGCACAGATACGCAGTATTTT. Translated: CASSPGQSTDTQYF.

Here the CDR3 DNA reads TGTGCCAGCAGCCACCCGGGACAGGGGGATTTCTTT. Its protein is CASSHPGQGDFF. This chain connects TRBV28 to TRBJ1-1, with TRBD1 identical over 11 bases. The CDR3 extends over 12 amino acids. The V gene end was trimmed by 6 bases and the J gene end by 13 bases; junction bases not matched to a gene: 7. CDR1 is MDHEN, CDR2 SYDVKM, per germline. Full variable domain (remainder filled in from reference TRBV28 and TRBJ1-1): DVKVTQSSRYLVKRTGEKVFLECVQDMDHENMFWYRQDPGLGLRLIYFSYDVKMKEKGDIPEGYSVSREKKERFSLILESASTNQTSMYLCASSHPGQGDFFGQGTRLTVV.

The chain couples TRBV7-2 to TRBJ2-7, with 11 nucleotides matching TRBD2. The CDR3 totals 17 residues. The J segment lost 5 bases and the V segment lost 1 base, leaving 10 bases of the junction unmatched. Germline values: CDR1 SGHTA, CDR2 FQGNSA. The CDR3 spells CASSLDYSGRASDEQYF. The DNA for the CDR3 is TGTGCCAGCAGCTTAGATTATAGCGGGAGGGCCTCGGACGAGCAGTACTTC.

The chain joins TRBV7-8 to TRBJ1-2; maybe TRBD1 (6 bases). CDR3 length: 13 amino acids. V was shortened by 4 bases and J by 5 bases, with 11 bases between the two germline ends. The germline CDR1 and CDR2 sequences are SGHVS and FQNEAQ. The CDR3 region is CASSSPGVYGYTF. CDR3 bases: TGTGCCAGCAGCTCCCCAGGGGTTTATGGCTACACCTTC.

This chain uses TRBV19 with TRBJ2-1, with a weak D call TRBD2 (5 bases). The ends were cut back, 5 bases at V and 2 bases at J, with 13 bases in the middle. This CDR3 region has 15 residues. In germline, CDR1 is LNHDA, CDR2 SQIVND (reference sequence). The CDR3 protein is CASSLLRATYNEQFF. The CDR3 DNA is TGTGCCAGTAGTCTTTTGCGGGCCACCTACAATGAGCAGTTCTTC.

The genes are TRBV5-1 and TRBJ2-1; 14 bases agree with TRBD2. This CDR3 spans 16 amino acids. Germline-derived CDR1 and CDR2 are SGHRS and YFSETQ. V shed 3 bases, J shed 2 bases, and the junction held 1 base outside the gene matches. The chain's CDR3 is CASSWTSGGTYNEQFF. As DNA, the CDR3 is TGCGCCAGCAGCTGGACTAGCGGGGGGACCTACAATGAGCAGTTCTTC.

The chain carries TRBV7-2 and TRBJ2-7; D assignment may be TRBD1 or TRBD2 (5 bases each). CDR1 is SGHTA and CDR2 is FQGNSA in the germline V gene. V lost 2 bases to trimming and J lost 1 base, with 18 bases between them. This CDR3 has 17 residues. The CDR3, as DNA: TGTGCCAGCAGCTTAAGCTTTACGGGGCGGCAGTCCTACGAGCAGTACTTC. Its protein is CASSLSFTGRQSYEQYF.

This clone was recorded only once. The chain joins TRBV6-5 to TRBJ1-2; D is ambiguous. This CDR3 region has 14 residues. Per germline, CDR1 MNHEY and CDR2 SVGAGI. Trimming cost V 2 bases and J 4 bases, with 11 bases left between them. CDR3 loop: CASSYGGQPYGYTF. Written as DNA, the CDR3 is TGTGCCAGCAGTTACGGCGGGCAGCCCTATGGCTACACCTTC.

The V call is TRBV30, the J call TRBJ2-1; no clear D gene. The V gene's germline CDR1 is GTSNPN and CDR2 SVGIG (reference sequence). V dropped 1 base and J dropped 7 bases, with 11 bases sitting between them. This CDR3 has 13 residues. DNA for the CDR3: TGTGCCTGGAGTGGCCGGAGAAGGAATGAGCAGTTCTTC. This sequence encodes CAWSGRRRNEQFF.

This chain joins TRBV6-1 and TRBJ1-2; D is uncertain. There are 13 residues in the CDR3. The germline CDR1 and CDR2 sequences are MNHNS and SASEGT. V lost 2 bases and J lost 1, with 5 bases in between. As DNA, the CDR3 is TGTGCCAGCAGTGAAAGTGGTAACTATGGCTACACCTTC. Amino acids: CASSESGNYGYTF.

This clone counts as medium-sized. V is TRBV19 and J is TRBJ1-5; TRBD1 is a possible D gene (5 bases). Germline CDR1 is LNHDA and CDR2 is SQIVND (reference sequence). The CDR3 sequence is 12 residues long. V lost 4 bases, J lost 7 bases, and 8 bases lay in between. CDR3: CASSSQGQPQHF. Written as DNA, the CDR3 is TGTGCCAGTAGTAGCCAGGGCCAGCCCCAGCATTTT.

This rearrangement joins TRBV6-1 to TRBJ2-6; either TRBD1 or TRBD2 may fit D (5 bases each). V was shortened by 4 bases and J by 0 bases, with 16 bases between the two germline ends. Germline CDR1 is MNHNS and CDR2 is SASEGT. CDR3 length: 18 amino acids. As DNA, the CDR3 is TGTGCCAGCAGTGCCGGGGCTGGTATGGGCTCTGGGGCCAACGTCCTGACTTTC. This gives the protein CASSAGAGMGSGANVLTF.

V is TRBV30 and J is TRBJ1-5; 9 bases line up with TRBD1. The CDR3 contains 13 residues. Germline CDR1 is GTSNPN and CDR2 is SVGIG (reference sequence). V gave up 5 bases and J gave up 5 bases; unmatched junction bases: 4. CDR3 bases: TGTGCCTGGGGGGGACAGGGTTATCAGCCCCAGCATTTT. Translated: CAWGGQGYQPQHF.

The genes are TRBV5-1 and TRBJ2-5; 8 positions agree with TRBD1. Germline CDR1 SGHRS, CDR2 YFSETQ. Germline trimming cut 4 bases from V and 3 bases from J; bases unmatched to any gene: 8. The CDR3 is 15 amino acids. This CDR3 is CASSLYGTGEETQYF. CDR3 in DNA: TGCGCCAGCAGCCTGTATGGGACAGGAGAAGAGACCCAGTACTTC.

CDR3: CASSQIAGDEQYF. CDR3 nucleotide sequence: TGTGCCAGCAGCCAAATAGCGGGAGACGAGCAGTACTTC. The gene calls are TRBV4-2 and TRBJ2-7, with 9 bases aligning to TRBD2. The V and J ends lost 2 bases and 5 bases, in that order; junction bases with no gene match: 1. The CDR3 spans 13 residues. Germline CDR1 and CDR2: LGHNA and YNFKEQ.

The chain is built from TRBV7-9 and TRBJ1-2, with D tentatively TRBD1 (6 bases). The germline V gene encodes CDR1 SEHNR and CDR2 FQNEAQ (reference sequence). This CDR3 is 16 amino acids long. Trimming stripped 5 bases from V and 0 bases from J, with 16 bases between. The CDR3 coding sequence is TGTGCCAGCAGCCTCCAATGGGGGGCCACTAACTATGGCTACACCTTC. This sequence encodes CASSLQWGATNYGYTF.

The V and J genes are TRBV7-2 and TRBJ1-5; the D gene is possibly TRBD1 (6 bases). The CDR3 spans 16 residues. Germline V lookup: CDR1 SGHTA, CDR2 FQGNSA. V lost 5 bases and J 7 bases, leaving 21 bases between the germline ends. The CDR3 bases are TGTGCCAGCAGCCCGATGGGGGGGGGCAGTAGGCAGCCCCAGCATTTT. Its protein product is CASSPMGGGSRQPQHF.

The chain carries TRBV6-5 and TRBJ1-1; a possible D gene is TRBD1 (5 bases). In germline, CDR1 is MNHEY, CDR2 SVGAGI. Trimming left V 8 bases short and J 1 base short, with 8 bases between. This CDR3 is built from 12 residues. The CDR3 here is CASRRGNTEAFF. The DNA for the CDR3 is TGTGCCAGCCGAAGGGGGAACACTGAAGCTTTCTTT.

In nucleotides, the CDR3 is TGTGCCAGTAGTATTGAAGGGGCTTCGGGAATGGCTTGGTATGGCTACACCTTC. Residues: CASSIEGASGMAWYGYTF. The chain is built from TRBV19 and TRBJ1-2; D may be TRBD1 (5 bases). Germline V gene data show CDR1 as LNHDA and CDR2 as SQIVND (reference sequence). Trimming stripped 3 bases from V and 5 bases from J, with 25 bases between. The CDR3 is made up of 18 amino acids. Using reference TRBV19 and TRBJ1-2 for the parts outside the CDR3, the full variable domain is DGGITQSPKYLFRKEGQNVTLSCEQNLNHDAMYWYRQDPGQGLRLIYYSQIVNDFQKGDIAEGYSVSREKKESFPLTVTSAQKNPTAFYLCASSIEGASGMAWYGYTFGSGTRLTVV.

The chain couples TRBV27 to TRBJ1-2; D perhaps matches TRBD1 (6 bases). Trimming took off 4 bases at V and 6 bases at J, with 21 bases between the two ends. CDR1 is MNHEY and CDR2 is SMNVEV in the germline V gene (reference sequence). The CDR3 contains 16 residues. The CDR3 bases are TGTGCCAGCAGTTCCTACAGGGAAGGTGCGAGGGATGGCTACACCTTC. Its translation is CASSSYREGARDGYTF.

This chain joins TRBV5-1 and TRBJ2-7, with 10 nucleotides matching TRBD2. The CDR3 is 17 amino acids. Germline V CDR1 and CDR2: SGHRS, YFSETQ. J lost 2 bases, V lost 6 bases, and 14 bases had no gene match. The CDR3 nucleotides are TGCGCCAGCAAGGAGCTAGCGGGAGACTTTGTGACCTACGAGCAGTACTTC. Translation gives CASKELAGDFVTYEQYF.

This chain links TRBV27 with TRBJ2-2; D is ambiguous. V lost 1 base and J 1 base, leaving 4 bases between the germline ends. The CDR3 runs 14 residues. Looked up from germline, CDR1 is MNHEY and CDR2 is SMNVEV (reference sequence). Here the CDR3 reads CASSLWKNTGELFF. CDR3 nucleotides: TGTGCCAGCAGTTTATGGAAGAACACCGGGGAGCTGTTTTTT.

This clone showed up just a few times. This sequence joins TRBV29-1 and TRBJ1-2, with 8 bases identical to TRBD1. Per germline, CDR1 SQVTM and CDR2 ANQGSEA. The length of the CDR3 is 16 residues. After removal of 3 bases from V and 1 base from J, the junction contained 10 bases not matched to a gene. CDR3 nucleotides: TGCAGCGTTGACTGGGGACAGGTTGGAATTAACTATGGCTACACCTTC. Translated, it gives CSVDWGQVGINYGYTF. Full variable domain (remainder filled in from reference TRBV29-1 and TRBJ1-2): SAVISQKPSRDICQRGTSLTIQCQVDSQVTMMFWYRQQPGQSLTLIATANQGSEATYESGFVIDKFPISRPNLTFSTLTVSNMSPEDSSIYLCSVDWGQVGINYGYTFGSGTRLTVV.